These 9 T cell receptor beta chains originate from one sample sequenced in a study of OX40 agonist ivuxolimab in advanced cancers. Using immunoSEQ multiplex PCR, the repertoire was profiled, and TCRdb retains in-frame clones only, with some absent. The sample carries 50,000 to 70,000 clones, roughly 90% recorded once. The sequences come from CD4+ or CD8+ T cells sorted from blood, collected in a trial of the OX40 agonist ivuxolimab. The receptors were sampled from an adult with an advanced solid tumor such as melanoma, head and neck, liver or kidney cancer.

The gene calls are TRBV6-5 and TRBJ2-1; 10 nucleotides agree with TRBD1. The CDR3 runs 15 residues. The trim removed 5 bases at V and 3 bases at J, leaving 4 bases unmatched. Germline CDR1 is MNHEY and CDR2 is SVGAGI. The CDR3 nucleotides read TGTGCCAGCAGTGCGGGACAGGGGTACTACAATGAGCAGTTCTTC. Translated: CASSAGQGYYNEQFF.

This clone has just one count. The chain employs TRBV7-3 and TRBJ2-5; 9 nucleotides line up with TRBD1. The V and J ends lost 5 bases and 4 bases, in that order; junction bases with no gene match: 11. Looked up from germline, CDR1 is SGHTA and CDR2 is FQGTGA. This CDR3 is built from 16 residues. DNA for the CDR3: TGTGCCAGCAGCCAAACTGCGGACAGGGGTATAGAGACCCAGTACTTC. Encoded protein: CASSQTADRGIETQYF.

This rearrangement joins TRBV7-2 to TRBJ1-2; no reliable D call. The CDR3 consists of 17 residues. V was trimmed by 6 bases and J by 0 bases, leaving 20 bases between them. Germline CDR1 is SGHTA and CDR2 is FQGNSA. CDR3 DNA sequence: TGTGCCAGCAGGTACATGGCCGGAGATGTAACTAACTATGGCTACACCTTC. Its translation: CASRYMAGDVTNYGYTF.

The chain couples TRBV4-1 to TRBJ2-7, with a weak D call TRBD1 (6 bases). The CDR3 totals 14 residues. Looked up from germline, CDR1 is MGHRA and CDR2 is YSYEKL. Deletions cut 3 bases from V and 5 bases from J, with 14 bases between. CDR3 loop: CASSQYGGADEQYV. For the CDR3, the DNA is TGCGCCAGCAGCCAGTATGGGGGCGCGGACGAGCAGTACGTC.

The V gene is TRBV4-2, the J gene TRBJ1-6; D may be TRBD1 (5 bases). In germline, CDR1 is LGHNA, CDR2 YNFKEQ. This CDR3 spans 18 amino acids. The V and J ends lost 3 bases and 0 bases respectively, with 15 bases between them. This CDR3 reads CASSHPTAISSYNSPLHF. The CDR3 nucleotides are TGTGCCAGCAGCCATCCGACAGCTATTAGCTCCTATAATTCACCCCTCCACTTT.

The chain uses TRBV9 and TRBJ1-4; the D gene is possibly TRBD1 (5 bases). The CDR3 contains 13 residues. Trimming took 0 bases from V and 7 from J, leaving 7 bases between them. Germline-derived CDR1 and CDR2 are SGDLS and YYNGEE. CDR3: CASSVDGGEKLFF. The CDR3 nucleotides read TGTGCCAGCAGCGTAGACGGGGGTGAAAAACTGTTTTTT.

This clone showed up just once. J is TRBJ1-2 and V is TRBV5-1, with D unresolved. The CDR3 is 18 residues long. Trimming pared 3 bases from V and 0 bases from J, leaving 21 bases between. Germline V gene data show CDR1 as SGHRS and CDR2 as YFSETQ. The CDR3 here is CASSSWAPDRTANYGYTF. The CDR3, as DNA: TGCGCCAGCAGCTCTTGGGCCCCAGACCGAACGGCTAACTATGGCTACACCTTC.

The chain uses TRBV5-1 and TRBJ2-1; TRBD1 matches at 11 bases. Trimming took 3 bases from V and 4 from J; bases not matched to a gene: 3. The CDR3 runs 15 residues. Germline V lookup: CDR1 SGHRS, CDR2 YFSETQ. CDR3 DNA: TGCGCCAGCAGCTGGGGACAGGGGGTATACAATGAGCAGTTCTTC. Its protein product is CASSWGQGVYNEQFF. The full variable domain, rest sourced from reference TRBV5-1 and TRBJ2-1, is KAGVTQTPRYLIKTRGQQVTLSCSPISGHRSVSWYQQTPGQGLQFLFEYFSETQRNKGNFPGRFSGRQFSNSRSEMNVSTLELGDSALYLCASSWGQGVYNEQFFGPGTRLTVL.

The chain joins TRBV7-6 to TRBJ1-1, with D possibly matching TRBD1 (5 bases). The CDR3 runs to 13 residues. Germline CDR1 reads SGHVS; CDR2 reads FNYEAQ. V was pared by 5 bases and J by 6 bases, with 13 bases between. The CDR3 is CASSPMRGPEAFF. The CDR3, as DNA: TGTGCCAGCAGCCCTATGAGGGGACCTGAAGCTTTCTTT.